The rows below give T cell receptor beta chains drawn from one sample of a study of shared clonotypes between healthy human individuals. The table came from immunoSEQ multiplex PCR; TCRdb's copy has only in-frame clones and leaves some out. The data hold about 2.4 million clones, with 85% to 95% observed a single time. The sequencing input was naive CD4+ T cells sorted from blood. All receptors derive from a man aged 18 to 35 in good health. The CDR3 runs from the conserved cysteine through the conserved F or W. A D gene is named only where the DNA matches it firmly. Clone size is shown for a subset of rows, as once, few, many or a class of expanded clone.

CDR3 length	clone size	D gene	V gene	J gene	CDR3 DNA	CDR3 protein
12	.	.	TRBV10-3	TRBJ1-1	TGTGCCCTGCGGGGGTTGAACACTGAAGCTTTCTTT	CALRGLNTEAFF
15	once	.	TRBV7-6	TRBJ2-3	TGTGCCAGCAGCCGCGGGACATTATCGGCAGATACGCAGTATTTT	CASSRGTLSADTQYF
15	.	.	TRBV6-5	TRBJ2-3	TGTGCCAGCAGTAAAGGGACTCCTAGCACAGATACGCAGTATTTT	CASSKGTPSTDTQYF
13	.	.	TRBV6-5	TRBJ1-4	TGTGCCAGCAGTCGCGCGCTTAATGAAAAACTGTTTTTT	CASSRALNEKLFF
15	.	TRBD2	TRBV11-2	TRBJ2-1	TGTGCCAGCAGCTTAGTCGGCGGGAGCGGCAATGAGCAGTTCTTC	CASSLVGGSGNEQFF
15	.	TRBD1	TRBV4-3	TRBJ2-7	TGCGCCAGCAGCTTTCAGACAGGGGTCTCCTACGAGCAGTACTTC	CASSFQTGVSYEQYF
13	.	.	TRBV18	TRBJ2-3	TGTGCCAGCTCAACTTCTAGCACAGATACGCAGTATTTT	CASSTSSTDTQYF
16	once	.	TRBV15	TRBJ2-1	TGTGCCACCAGCAGAGAAGGCAAAAGCTCCTACAATGAGCAGTTCTTC	CATSREGKSSYNEQFF
16	.	.	TRBV6-1	TRBJ1-2	TGTGCCAGCAGTGAGTTAGGGAAAAAAGCTAACTATGGCTACACCTTC	CASSELGKKANYGYTF
17	.	.	TRBV21-1	TRBJ2-4	TGTGCCAGCCAACTAGCGGGGGTTCCTCTAGCCAAAAACATTCAGTACTTC	CASQLAGVPLAKNIQYF
13	.	.	TRBV18	TRBJ1-1	TGTGCCAGCTCACCATCAACAGGCTCTGAAGCTTTCTTT	CASSPSTGSEAFF
14	.	TRBD1	TRBV5-1	TRBJ2-1	TGCGCCAGCAGCTTGGACAGGGGGCACAATGAGCAGTTCTTC	CASSLDRGHNEQFF
17	.	TRBD1	TRBV5-1	TRBJ1-1	TGCGCCAGCAGCCCCAATCTGAACAGGGGAAGGAACACTGAAGCTTTCTTT	CASSPNLNRGRNTEAFF
16	once	TRBD2	TRBV5-4	TRBJ2-2	TGTGCCAGCAGCCCCGGGAGCGGGGGGGCTATCGGGGAGCTGTTTTTT	CASSPGSGGAIGELFF
16	.	.	TRBV19	TRBJ1-5	TGTGCCAGTAGTACCCTACAGCGGCTGGTCAATCAGCCCCAGCATTTT	CASSTLQRLVNQPQHF
15	.	.	TRBV19	TRBJ1-3	TGTGCCAGTAGTATACTAAACCTATCTGGAAACACCATATATTTT	CASSILNLSGNTIYF
15	.	.	TRBV2	TRBJ2-3	TGTGCCAGCAGTGAACAGGATTTGAGCACAGATACGCAGTATTTT	CASSEQDLSTDTQYF
14	.	.	TRBV5-6	TRBJ1-4	TGTGCCAGCAGCTTGGTAGCCTCTAATGAAAAACTGTTTTTT	CASSLVASNEKLFF
14	.	.	TRBV10-3	TRBJ2-7	TGTGCCATCAGTGAGTCAGGCGGCTCCTACGAGCAGTACTTC	CAISESGGSYEQYF
15	.	.	TRBV5-6	TRBJ2-5	TGTGCCAGCAGCTCAGCCGGCGGCAGTCAAGAGACCCAGTACTTC	CASSSAGGSQETQYF
15	few	TRBD2	TRBV4-1	TRBJ2-7	TGCGCCAGCAGCCAAGCTGGCGGGAGATCCTACGAGCAGTACTTC	CASSQAGGRSYEQYF
13	.	TRBD1	TRBV2	TRBJ2-7	TGTGCCTGTGGACAGGGCTTTGTCTACGAGCAGTACTTC	CACGQGFVYEQYF
15	.	TRBD2	TRBV28	TRBJ2-3	TGTGCCAGCAGTTTGGCTAGCGGGGGGGTAGATACGCAGTATTTT	CASSLASGGVDTQYF
15	.	.	TRBV7-2	TRBJ2-7	TGTGCCAGCACCAATAATGGCCTAACTCCCTACGAGCAGTACTTC	CASTNNGLTPYEQYF
12	.	.	TRBV7-8	TRBJ1-6	TGTGCCAGCAGCGCCACTAATTCACCCCTCCACTTT	CASSATNSPLHF
13	once	.	TRBV14	TRBJ2-1	TGTGCCAGCAGCCGGACTGCCCACAATGAGCAGTTCTTC	CASSRTAHNEQFF
14	.	.	TRBV6-5	TRBJ2-5	TGTGCCAGCAGCCCCCAGCGGTACCAAGAGACCCAGTACTTC	CASSPQRYQETQYF
12	.	TRBD1	TRBV2	TRBJ2-5	TGTGCCAGCAGGGGACAGGGAGAGACCCAGTACTTC	CASRGQGETQYF
14	.	.	TRBV6-6	TRBJ2-7	TGTGCCAGCACTACAACGGCCGACTTCTACGAGCAGTACTTC	CASTTTADFYEQYF
12	.	TRBD1	TRBV7-9	TRBJ2-5	TGTGCCAGCAGCCAGGGGGTTGGGACCCAGTACTTC	CASSQGVGTQYF
15	.	.	TRBV18	TRBJ2-7	TGTGCCAGCTCACCGCAACCCTCAGGGGACAACGAGCAGTACTTC	CASSPQPSGDNEQYF
15	.	TRBD2	TRBV7-3	TRBJ2-5	TGTGCCAGCAGCAAAGGACTAGCGGGGGACGAGACCCAGTACTTC	CASSKGLAGDETQYF
12	.	.	TRBV30	TRBJ2-7	TGTGCCTGGAGTGTGAAAGCCTACGAGCAGTACTTC	CAWSVKAYEQYF
16	.	.	TRBV4-3	TRBJ2-3	TGCGCCAGCAGCCGGAACAGGTTCGTGGGGACAGATACGCAGTATTTT	CASSRNRFVGTDTQYF
14	.	.	TRBV5-5	TRBJ1-1	TGTGCCAGCAGCCAAGTAGGGGACATTCGTGGAGCTTTCTTT	CASSQVGDIRGAFF
14	.	TRBD1	TRBV6-6	TRBJ1-5	TGTGCCAGCAGCACGGGACAGGCCGTGTGGCCCCAGCATTTT	CASSTGQAVWPQHF
16	.	TRBD2	TRBV10-2	TRBJ2-2	TGCGCCAGCAGTGATAAGATAGCGGGACCCACCGGGGAGCTGTTTTTT	CASSDKIAGPTGELFF
15	.	TRBD1	TRBV6-1	TRBJ2-7	TGTGCCAGCAGAACCGGGACAGGAACTTCCTACGAGCAGTACTTC	CASRTGTGTSYEQYF
15	.	TRBD2	TRBV11-2	TRBJ2-7	TGTGCCAGCAGCCCGCTAGCGGGGGGTGCCTACGAGCAGTACTTC	CASSPLAGGAYEQYF
13	.	.	TRBV14	TRBJ2-7	TGTGCCAGCAGCCAAGATCTTTGGATCGGGCAGTACTTC	CASSQDLWIGQYF
13	.	TRBD1	TRBV18	TRBJ2-5	TGTGCCAGCTCCTCGGACAGGGTCGAGACCCAGTACTTC	CASSSDRVETQYF
15	.	TRBD1	TRBV4-3	TRBJ1-1	TGCGCCAGCAGCCGACCCGGGACAGGGGACACTGAAGCTTTCTTT	CASSRPGTGDTEAFF
14	.	.	TRBV5-1	TRBJ2-2	TGCGCCAGCACTTATGACGTGTCCACCGGGGAGCTGTTTTTT	CASTYDVSTGELFF
15	.	.	TRBV6-4	TRBJ2-1	TGTGCCATCCCAAAGGAGGCGGGGTTGGACAATGAGCAGTTCTTC	CAIPKEAGLDNEQFF
14	.	.	TRBV6-1	TRBJ1-1	TGTGCCAGCAGTGTAATACAGGGTGACACTGAAGCTTTCTTT	CASSVIQGDTEAFF
16	.	TRBD1	TRBV5-1	TRBJ1-1	TGCGCCAGCAGGGCCGGGACAGCCCCACTTAACACTGAAGCTTTCTTT	CASRAGTAPLNTEAFF
14	few	.	TRBV12-5	TRBJ1-1	TGTGCTAGTGGATACTTGGGGCAGGGCCCCAAAGCTTTCTTT	CASGYLGQGPKAFF
16	.	.	TRBV4-1	TRBJ1-4	TGCGCCAGCAGCCAAGGATACGGGCCGGGTAATGAAAAACTGTTTTTT	CASSQGYGPGNEKLFF
14	.	.	TRBV9	TRBJ2-1	TGTGCCAGCAGTTTCGGGCCCTCCTACAATGAGCAGTTCTTC	CASSFGPSYNEQFF